This entry lists 19 T cell receptor beta chains sequenced from one sample in a study of cytomegalovirus exposure and HLA in healthy donors. Clones were sequenced by immunoSEQ multiplex PCR, and TCRdb holds only the in-frame ones, with some missing. This table has roughly 80,000 clones, roughly 95% appearing once. Sequencing was carried out using PBMCs. The receptors originated from a woman under 30 in good health and CMV-seropositive.

This rearrangement joins TRBV2 to TRBJ1-1; D is ambiguous. The CDR3 extends over 13 amino acids. The V and J ends lost 8 bases and 0 bases respectively, with 10 bases between them. Germline CDR1 reads SNHLY; CDR2 reads FYNNEI. CDR3 region: CASLSEVNTEAFF. The CDR3 region has the DNA TGTGCCAGCCTTTCGGAGGTGAACACTGAAGCTTTCTTT.

V and J are TRBV5-1 and TRBJ2-5, with D possibly being TRBD2 (6 bases). V was cut by 4 bases and J by 1 base, with 11 bases left in between. The CDR3 spans 14 residues. Germline V gene data show CDR1 as SGHRS and CDR2 as YFSETQ. CDR3 amino acids: CASSGGNFQETQYF. The CDR3 DNA follows: TGCGCCAGCAGCGGGGGGAATTTCCAAGAGACCCAGTACTTC. Combining the CDR3 with reference TRBV5-1 and TRBJ2-5 gives the whole variable domain KAGVTQTPRYLIKTRGQQVTLSCSPISGHRSVSWYQQTPGQGLQFLFEYFSETQRNKGNFPGRFSGRQFSNSRSEMNVSTLELGDSALYLCASSGGNFQETQYFGPGTRLLVL.

The CDR3 DNA is TGTGCCAGCAGCCAAGCGAGCGGGGTTCAAGAGACCCAGTACTTC. Translated: CASSQASGVQETQYF. The chain couples TRBV4-2 to TRBJ2-5; 7 bases are a match to TRBD2. With 1 base clipped from V and 2 bases from J, the junction kept 4 bases outside the gene matches. Germline V gene data show CDR1 as LGHNA and CDR2 as YNFKEQ. This CDR3 comprises 15 residues.

CDR3 protein: CSVEGTSGSNEQFF. The DNA of the CDR3 is TGCAGCGTTGAAGGGACTAGCGGGAGCAATGAGCAGTTCTTC. This rearrangement joins TRBV29-1 to TRBJ2-1; 13 nucleotides agree with TRBD2. The V gene end was trimmed by 1 base and the J gene end by 6 bases; junction bases not matched to a gene: 0. CDR1 and CDR2 (germline): SQVTM, ANQGSEA. CDR3 length: 14 amino acids.

This clone was seen a single time. The V and J genes are TRBV4-3 and TRBJ2-2; TRBD1 is a possible D gene (7 bases). Germline CDR1 and CDR2: LGHNA and YSLEER. This CDR3 region has 18 residues. Trimming took off 0 bases at V and 7 bases at J, with 21 bases between the two ends. The CDR3 loop is CASSQDRGGGDYNGELFF. The CDR3 nucleotides read TGCGCCAGCAGCCAAGATAGAGGAGGGGGCGATTATAACGGGGAGCTGTTTTTT.

This chain uses TRBV7-9 with TRBJ1-2; 7 bases match TRBD1. J was trimmed by 5 bases and V by 1 base; bases with no gene match: 1. There are 13 residues in the CDR3. Germline CDR1 reads SEHNR; CDR2 reads FQNEAQ (reference sequence). This chain's CDR3 is CASSLGDSYGYTF. DNA for the CDR3: TGTGCCAGCAGCTTAGGGGACAGTTATGGCTACACCTTC.

This chain uses TRBV5-1 with TRBJ2-2; tentatively, D is TRBD1 (5 bases). The CDR3 is made up of 13 amino acids. Germline assignment: CDR1 SGHRS and CDR2 YFSETQ. With 0 bases removed from V and 5 bases from J, the gap between germline ends came to 5 bases. The CDR3 spells CASSLEGTGELFF. The CDR3 DNA reads TGCGCCAGCAGCTTGGAGGGGACCGGGGAGCTGTTTTTT.

The V and J genes are TRBV11-3 and TRBJ1-2, with D possibly matching TRBD1 (6 bases). The CDR3 runs 14 residues. V gave up 10 bases and J gave up 3 bases, with 18 bases separating them. Germline V gene sequence: CDR1 SGHNT, CDR2 YENEEA. CDR3 sequence reads: CATSQGGEYYGYTF. CDR3 DNA sequence: TGTGCCACCTCACAGGGAGGGGAATACTATGGCTACACCTTC.

The chain carries TRBV5-4 and TRBJ1-1, with D unresolved. The germline CDR1 and CDR2 sequences are SGHNT and YYREEE (reference sequence). The CDR3 extends over 12 amino acids. The V end was cut by 0 bases, the J end by 11 bases, with 11 bases between. CDR3 sequence reads: CASSLDYGEAFF. The CDR3 DNA follows: TGTGCCAGCAGCTTGGATTACGGGGAGGCTTTCTTT.

The chain is built from TRBV5-4 and TRBJ2-2, with a weak D call TRBD2 (5 bases). The germline gives CDR1 SGHNT, CDR2 YYREEE (reference sequence). V lost 3 bases and J 3 bases, leaving 21 bases between the germline ends. The CDR3 is 18 residues long. This CDR3 is CASSSPKYSSGDTGELFF. The CDR3 region has the DNA TGTGCCAGCAGCTCACCCAAATATTCGAGCGGAGACACCGGGGAGCTGTTTTTT.

The V gene is TRBV12-5, the J gene TRBJ2-7; 7 bases are shared with TRBD2. Trimming removed 9 bases from V and 7 bases from J; junction bases left unmatched: 21. The germline V gene has CDR1 LGHNT and CDR2 FRNRAP. The CDR3 is 16 amino acids. The CDR3 DNA is TGTGCTAGGACGTATTGGGAGGGGCTAGCTACGTGGGAGCAGTACTTC. This encodes CARTYWEGLATWEQYF.

CDR3 sequence (DNA): TGTGCCAGCAGCTACCCGGACAGGGGCGCGGATAATTCACCCCTCCACTTT. Encoded protein: CASSYPDRGADNSPLHF. The rearrangement uses TRBV5-4 and TRBJ1-6; 9 bases match TRBD1. CDR1 is SGHNT and CDR2 is YYREEE in the germline V gene (reference sequence). With V trimmed by 3 bases and J by 5 bases, 9 bases remained unmatched. The CDR3 runs to 17 residues.

This chain connects TRBV5-1 to TRBJ2-5, with TRBD2 identical over 10 bases. The length of the CDR3 is 15 residues. The junction had 5 bases not matched to a gene; V was cut back by 1 base and J by 5 bases. Germline lookup yields CDR1 SGHRS and CDR2 YFSETQ. CDR3 bases: TGCGCCAGCAGCTTGAGCGGGGGGGCCCGGGAGACCCAGTACTTC. It yields the protein CASSLSGGARETQYF.

This chain joins TRBV4-2 and TRBJ1-2; weak D call: TRBD1 (5 bases). CDR1 LGHNA and CDR2 YNFKEQ come from the germline V gene. Trimming took 0 bases from V and 2 from J, leaving 19 bases between them. The CDR3 loop spans 18 amino acids. CDR3 DNA: TGTGCCAGCAGCCAAGAAGGTTCCAGGGCGCTCGAGAACTATGGCTACACCTTC. Translating gives CASSQEGSRALENYGYTF.

This chain connects TRBV30 to TRBJ2-5, with 8 bases that match TRBD2. V shed 3 bases and J 4 bases; nucleotides not matched to a gene: 7. Looked up from germline, CDR1 is GTSNPN and CDR2 is SVGIG (reference sequence). This CDR3 is built from 14 residues. The CDR3 sequence: CAWRGSGGVETQYF. The CDR3 DNA is TGTGCCTGGAGGGGGAGCGGGGGAGTAGAGACCCAGTACTTC.

V usage is TRBV5-6 and J usage is TRBJ2-1, with 7 bases aligning to TRBD2. The CDR3 sequence is 14 residues long. V shed 4 bases and J 10 bases; nucleotides not matched to a gene: 11. Germline lookup yields CDR1 SGHDT and CDR2 YYEEEE. The CDR3 DNA is TGTGCCAGCAGCAGCGGACTAGTGATATTAGAGCAGTTCTTC. This gives the protein CASSSGLVILEQFF.

The V and J genes are TRBV19 and TRBJ1-1; the match to TRBD1 covers 7 bases. Germline V gene sequence: CDR1 LNHDA, CDR2 SQIVND (reference sequence). Losses at the gene ends were 7 bases for V and 1 base for J; bases not matched to a gene: 3. The CDR3 length is 13 residues. The CDR3 here is CASKEGANTEAFF. CDR3 nucleotide sequence: TGTGCCAGTAAAGAGGGGGCGAACACTGAAGCTTTCTTT.

J is TRBJ2-2 and V is TRBV5-6; D perhaps matches TRBD1 (5 bases). Looked up from germline, CDR1 is SGHDT and CDR2 is YYEEEE. The CDR3 runs 13 residues. With 4 bases removed from V and 6 bases from J, the gap between germline ends came to 10 bases. In DNA, the CDR3 is TGTGCCAGCAGCCCAGGACACCCCGGGGAGCTGTTTTTT. The encoded protein is CASSPGHPGELFF.

The gene calls are TRBV19 and TRBJ1-5; 8 bases match TRBD1. The V segment lost 4 bases and the J segment 4 bases; nucleotides outside the gene matches: 3. This CDR3 region has 14 residues. The germline CDR1 and CDR2 sequences are LNHDA and SQIVND (reference sequence). The CDR3 region is CASSNRDRNQPQHF. CDR3 bases: TGTGCCAGTAGTAACCGGGACAGGAATCAGCCCCAGCATTTT.